Listed below are T cell receptor beta chains from one sample, sequenced in a study of neoadjuvant anti-PD-1 for oral cavity cancer. TCRdb's table, derived via immunoSEQ multiplex PCR, lists solely in-frame clones and lacks some. The data show some 14,000 clones, 60% to 75% seen once. The source material was PBMCs, sampled after nivolumab (anti-PD-1) treatment. The receptors derive from a person aged 35 to 85 with oral cavity squamous cell carcinoma. CDR3s include the opening cysteine and the closing phenylalanine or tryptophan. A D gene is named only where the DNA matches it firmly. Not all rows give a size; the values are once, few, many and, for expanded clones, a class.

TRBD1	TRBV7-2	TRBJ2-7	.	TGTGCCAGCAGAGGGTCAGGGACAGCCACCTACGAGCAGTACTTC	CASRGSGTATYEQYF
.	TRBV30	TRBJ1-1	.	TGTGCCTGGAGTGCCACCGACTTGACACCGAACACTGAAGCTTTCTTT	CAWSATDLTPNTEAFF
.	TRBV11-1	TRBJ2-2	.	TGTGCCAGCAGCTTAGGGGGGCAGCCTAACACCGGGGAGCTGTTTTTT	CASSLGGQPNTGELFF
.	TRBV11-2	TRBJ1-1	.	TGTGCCAGCAGCTCAGGGACCCGGGGAGGCACTGAAGCTTTCTTT	CASSSGTRGGTEAFF
TRBD1	TRBV7-9	TRBJ1-3	few	TGTGCCAGCAGCTTAGGACTTTGGACAGGGGAAGGAAACACCATATATTTT	CASSLGLWTGEGNTIYF
TRBD1	TRBV28	TRBJ1-2	.	TGTGCCAGCAGTTCGGGACAGATTGTCTATGGCTACACCTTC	CASSSGQIVYGYTF
TRBD2	TRBV7-2	TRBJ2-1	.	TGTGCCAGCAGCTTAGGGGCTAGCGGGAGTGAGGGTGAGCAGTTCTTC	CASSLGASGSEGEQFF
TRBD2	TRBV30	TRBJ2-1	.	TGTGCCTGGCTTGGGACTAGCGGGAGTGAAGTGAGGTCGAATGAGCAGTTCTTC	CAWLGTSGSEVRSNEQFF
TRBD1	TRBV10-3	TRBJ1-4	.	TGTGCCATCAGTGAGTCGGGACAGGGAAGAGAAAAACTGTTTTTT	CAISESGQGREKLFF
TRBD1	TRBV2	TRBJ2-7	.	TGTGCCAGCAGCGTGACAGGGCCCTACGAGCAGTACTTC	CASSVTGPYEQYF
TRBD2	TRBV19	TRBJ2-1	.	TGTGCCAGTAGTATAGTAGGGACTAGCGGGAGTGGTGAGCAGTTCTTC	CASSIVGTSGSGEQFF
.	TRBV30	TRBJ2-7	few	TGTGCCTGGAGGCATCCCGGGATCTTAGCCTACGAGCAGTACTTC	CAWRHPGILAYEQYF
.	TRBV20-1	TRBJ2-7	.	TGCAGTTCCGGTGACCCCTACGAGCAGTACTTC	CSSGDPYEQYF
.	TRBV7-2	TRBJ1-1	.	TGTGCCAGCGTGTTGGGTGTGAACACTGAAGCTTTCTTT	CASVLGVNTEAFF
.	TRBV5-1	TRBJ1-1	few	TGCGCCAGCAGCTTGGAGCGCCCAGGAGGGACTGAAGCTTTCTTT	CASSLERPGGTEAFF
.	TRBV6-6	TRBJ2-7	few	TGTGCCAGCAGTTATATAGGGGGGTCCTACGAGCAGTACTTC	CASSYIGGSYEQYF
.	TRBV29-1	TRBJ2-7	.	TGCAGCGTCAGGGGAGGGGCGGGAGTACGTTCCTACGAGCAGTACTTC	CSVRGGAGVRSYEQYF
TRBD2	TRBV9	TRBJ2-7	once	TGTGCCAGCAGCGTAGCTGGGACTAGCGGCGGCCTAGGGCCCTCCTACGAGCAGTACTTC	CASSVAGTSGGLGPSYEQYF
.	TRBV11-2	TRBJ1-1	.	TGTGCCAGCAGCTTGGGGGGAGCCATGAACACTGAAGCTTTCTTT	CASSLGGAMNTEAFF
TRBD1	TRBV5-4	TRBJ1-2	.	TGTGCCAGCAGCCGGCTCCGGGTCGACAGGGGGCTCTATGGCTACACCTTC	CASSRLRVDRGLYGYTF
.	TRBV29-1	TRBJ1-3	.	TGCAGCGTCAGCGGGGCAGGGGTTTCTGGAAACACCATATATTTT	CSVSGAGVSGNTIYF
.	TRBV5-6	TRBJ1-1	.	TGTGCCAGCAGCTCGCTGGGGGCGATGAACACTGAAGCTTTCTTT	CASSSLGAMNTEAFF
TRBD2	TRBV2	TRBJ2-7	few	TGTGCCAGCAGTCCCGGACTAGCTTCCGAGCAGTACTTC	CASSPGLASEQYF
.	TRBV30	TRBJ1-5	.	TGTGCCTGGAGCGGTGACGGGGGGGCGAAACCCCAGCATTTT	CAWSGDGGAKPQHF
.	TRBV21-1	TRBJ1-2	few	TGTGCCAGCAGCAAAGTGATTACTCTGGGACAGGGGGGCTATGGCTACACCTTC	CASSKVITLGQGGYGYTF
.	TRBV28	TRBJ1-2	.	TGTGCCACCGGGGGGGGGCCCTATGGCTACACCTTC	CATGGGPYGYTF
.	TRBV5-5	TRBJ2-7	.	TGTGCCAGCAGCTTGGAGGTCTACGAGCAGTACTTC	CASSLEVYEQYF